This TCR beta chain comes out of a study of T cell changes during pregnancy in multiple sclerosis. Method: immunoSEQ multiplex PCR; TCRdb's copy keeps in-frame clones and lacks some. The repertoire holds about 89,000 clones, about 92% seen once, with less than 2.5% in the top ten. The V end was cut by 3 bases, the J end by 5 bases, with 13 bases between. Germline-derived CDR1 and CDR2 are MNHNS and SASEGT. The CDR3 loop spans 15 amino acids. The chain carries TRBV6-1 and TRBJ2-2; D ambiguous. Specimen: peripheral blood, collected after pregnancy. This clonotype was obtained from a female donor in good health, enrolled as a control in a pregnancy study. The CDR3 nucleotides read TGTGCCAGCAGTGAGATTTCCAGGATGACCGGGGAGCTGTTTTTT. This sequence encodes CASSEISRMTGELFF.